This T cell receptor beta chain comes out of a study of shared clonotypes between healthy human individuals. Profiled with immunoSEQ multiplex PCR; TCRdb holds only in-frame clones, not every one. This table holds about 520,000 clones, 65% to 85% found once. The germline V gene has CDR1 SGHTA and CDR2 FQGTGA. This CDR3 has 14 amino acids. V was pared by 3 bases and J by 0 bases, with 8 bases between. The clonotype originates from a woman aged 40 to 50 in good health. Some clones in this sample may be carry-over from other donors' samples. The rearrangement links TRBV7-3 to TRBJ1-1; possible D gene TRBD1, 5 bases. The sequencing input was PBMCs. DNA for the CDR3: TGTGCCAGCAGCTTGGAGGGGCTGAACACTGAAGCTTTCTTT. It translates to CASSLEGLNTEAFF.